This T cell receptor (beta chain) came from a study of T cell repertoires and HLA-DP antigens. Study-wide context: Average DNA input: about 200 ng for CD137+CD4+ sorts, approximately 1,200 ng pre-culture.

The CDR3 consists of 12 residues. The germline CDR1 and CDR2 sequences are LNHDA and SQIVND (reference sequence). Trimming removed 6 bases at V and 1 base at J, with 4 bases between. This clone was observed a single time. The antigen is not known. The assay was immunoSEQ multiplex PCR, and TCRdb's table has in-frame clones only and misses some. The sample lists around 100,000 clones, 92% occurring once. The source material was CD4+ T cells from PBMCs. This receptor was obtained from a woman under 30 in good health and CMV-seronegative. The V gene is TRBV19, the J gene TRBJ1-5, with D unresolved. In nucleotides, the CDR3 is TGTGCCAGTAGAAGAAGCAATCAGCCCCAGCATTTT. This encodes CASRRSNQPQHF. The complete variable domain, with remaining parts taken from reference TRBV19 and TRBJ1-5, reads DGGITQSPKYLFRKEGQNVTLSCEQNLNHDAMYWYRQDPGQGLRLIYYSQIVNDFQKGDIAEGYSVSREKKESFPLTVTSAQKNPTAFYLCASRRSNQPQHFGDGTRLSIL.